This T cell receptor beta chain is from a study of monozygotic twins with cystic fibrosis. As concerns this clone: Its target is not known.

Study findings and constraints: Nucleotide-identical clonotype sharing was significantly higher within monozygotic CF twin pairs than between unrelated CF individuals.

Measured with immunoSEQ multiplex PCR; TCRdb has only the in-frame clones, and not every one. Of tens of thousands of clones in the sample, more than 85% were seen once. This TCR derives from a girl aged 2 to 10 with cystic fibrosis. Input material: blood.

CDR3 loop: CASSAYEGTEAFF. CDR3 DNA sequence: TGTGCCAGCAGTGCATATGAAGGCACTGAAGCTTTCTTT. The V and J genes are TRBV27 and TRBJ1-1; D is unclear. Germline V lookup: CDR1 MNHEY, CDR2 SMNVEV (reference sequence). V was shortened by 5 bases and J by 4 bases, with 11 bases between the two germline ends. This CDR3 comprises 13 residues.